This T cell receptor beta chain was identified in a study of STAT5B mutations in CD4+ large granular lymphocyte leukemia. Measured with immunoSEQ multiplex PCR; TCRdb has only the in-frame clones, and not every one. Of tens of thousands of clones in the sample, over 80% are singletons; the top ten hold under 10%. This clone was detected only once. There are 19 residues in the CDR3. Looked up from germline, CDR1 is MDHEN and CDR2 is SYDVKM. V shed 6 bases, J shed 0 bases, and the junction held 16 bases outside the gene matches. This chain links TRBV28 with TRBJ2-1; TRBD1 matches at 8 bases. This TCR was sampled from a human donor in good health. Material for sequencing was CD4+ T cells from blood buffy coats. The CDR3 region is CASSLAGQGKGGSYNEQFF. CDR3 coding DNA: TGTGCCAGCAGCCTTGCAGGACAGGGTAAGGGGGGCTCCTACAATGAGCAGTTCTTC.